Below, 3 T cell receptor beta chains from the same sample are listed, as sequenced in a study of cytomegalovirus exposure and HLA in healthy donors. The PCR contained 60 Vbeta and 13 Jbeta primers. Method: immunoSEQ multiplex PCR; TCRdb's copy keeps in-frame clones and lacks some. The table lists more than 140,000 clones, over 60% of them singletons. Material: PBMCs. The receptors originated from a woman in her twenties or thirties in good health and CMV-seropositive.

In its sample, this clone was seen a few times. This chain joins TRBV7-2 and TRBJ2-7, with D maybe TRBD1 (6 bases). Trimming removed 2 bases at V and 3 bases at J, with 8 bases between. The length of the CDR3 is 13 residues. Germline CDR1 reads SGHTA; CDR2 reads FQGNSA. CDR3 sequence reads: CASSLRTVYEQYF. The CDR3 DNA sequence: TGTGCCAGCAGCTTACGGACAGTCTACGAGCAGTACTTC. Looking up the rest from reference TRBV7-2 and TRBJ2-7 gives the full variable domain: GAGVSQSPSNKVTEKGKDVELRCDPISGHTALYWYRQSLGQGLEFLIYFQGNSAPDKSGLPSDRFSAERTGGSVSTLTIQRTQQEDSAVYLCASSLRTVYEQYFGPGTRLTVT.

The CDR3 DNA reads as TGTGCCAGCAGCTTTAATATGCAGGCAGGCTATGATTGGGATACGCAGTATTTT. This encodes CASSFNMQAGYDWDTQYF. This chain connects TRBV7-9 to TRBJ2-3, with D hard to call. This CDR3 spans 18 amino acids. CDR1 SEHNR and CDR2 FQNEAQ come from the germline V gene (reference sequence). V was shortened by 3 bases and J by 6 bases, with 25 bases between the two germline ends. The variable domain in full, completed from reference TRBV7-9 and TRBJ2-3, reads DTGVSQNPRHKITKRGQNVTFRCDPISEHNRLYWYRQTLGQGPEFLTYFQNEAQLEKSRLLSDRFSAERPKGSFSTLEIQRTEQGDSAMYLCASSFNMQAGYDWDTQYFGPGTRLTVL.

Only one count was recorded for this clone. The chain links TRBV6-5 to TRBJ2-1, with TRBD2 as a possible D gene (6 bases). The CDR3 contains 15 residues. Germline V gene data show CDR1 as MNHEY and CDR2 as SVGAGI. V lost 2 bases, J lost 6 bases, and 14 bases lay in between. In DNA, the CDR3 is TGTGCCAGCAGTTACGGCAGGGAGGCTGTCAATGAGCAGTTCTTC. Residues: CASSYGREAVNEQFF.